These 21 T cell receptor beta chains originate from one sample sequenced in a study of early T cells in non-severe SARS-CoV-2 infection. TCRdb passed the 5' RACE reads through MiXCR, listing each CDR3 protein once. Of about 67,000 distinct CDR3 sequences in the sample, approximately 10% were seen once. The sample consisted of whole blood. All receptors come from an adult who was a healthcare worker with PCR-confirmed SARS-CoV-2 infection or an uninfected control (not recorded which).

This clonotype has a count of ten or more. The gene calls are TRBV7-9 and TRBJ2-5; D is unclear. V was pared by 4 bases and J by 4 bases, with 10 bases between. This CDR3 contains 13 residues. The germline V gene encodes CDR1 SEHNR and CDR2 FQNEAQ (reference sequence). CDR3 in DNA: TGTGCCAGCAGCTCCCGTCCAGGAGAGACCCAGTACTTC. As protein: CASSSRPGETQYF.

This clonotype was counted at least ten times. The chain is built from TRBV20-1 and TRBJ2-7; 7 bases align to TRBD1. V lost 6 bases and J lost 7; bases outside the gene matches: 12. Germline V lookup: CDR1 DFQATT, CDR2 SNEGSKA (reference sequence). The CDR3 totals 13 residues. In nucleotides, the CDR3 is TGCAGTGCGCTAAGGACAGGAGGCTGGGAGCAGTACTTC. Translating gives CSALRTGGWEQYF.

This clonotype was seen ten or more times. V and J are TRBV5-4 and TRBJ2-7; D ambiguous. This CDR3 comprises 13 residues. The ends were cut back, 2 bases at V and 0 bases at J, with 6 bases in the middle. Germline assignment: CDR1 SGHNT and CDR2 YYREEE (reference sequence). The CDR3 bases are TGTGCCAGCAGCTTACATACCTCCTACGAGCAGTACTTC. It specifies CASSLHTSYEQYF.

This clonotype was detected many times. V gene TRBV11-3 combines with J gene TRBJ2-1; D is perhaps TRBD1 or TRBD2 (6 bases each). This CDR3 spans 17 amino acids. Trimming shortened V by 1 base and J by 6 bases, and 19 bases separated the two germline ends. The V gene's germline CDR1 is SGHNT and CDR2 YENEEA. The CDR3 spells CASSLGDFGGSGNEQFF. The CDR3 nucleotides read TGTGCCAGCAGCTTAGGGGACTTCGGGGGCTCGGGCAATGAGCAGTTCTTC.

This clonotype was found many times. The chain combines TRBV10-2 with TRBJ2-1; 14 bases are a match to TRBD2. The germline V gene has CDR1 WSHSY and CDR2 SAAADI. There are 15 residues in the CDR3. The junction had 6 bases not matched to a gene; V was cut back by 8 bases and J by 6 bases. This CDR3 is CASGTSGGGVNEQFF. The CDR3 nucleotides read TGCGCCAGCGGGACTAGCGGGGGAGGGGTCAATGAGCAGTTCTTC.

This clonotype was seen at least ten times. The rearrangement joins TRBV20-1 to TRBJ1-2, with D uncertain. The germline V gene has CDR1 DFQATT and CDR2 SNEGSKA (reference sequence). The CDR3 spans 11 residues. V was pared by 6 bases and J by 8 bases, with 13 bases between. The CDR3 coding sequence is TGCAGTGCCGCGGCTGCCCCAGGCTACACCTTC. It specifies CSAAAAPGYTF.

This clonotype came up a few times. J is TRBJ2-1 and V is TRBV30; D unclear. Germline CDR1 is GTSNPN and CDR2 is SVGIG (reference sequence). The CDR3 totals 15 residues. Between the trimmed V and J ends, which lost 2 bases and 7 bases, there was a span of 18 bases. In DNA form, the CDR3 reads TGTGCCTGGAGTCTCCGGGCCGCGGTAGGGAATGAGCAGTTCTTC. It encodes CAWSLRAAVGNEQFF.

The table lists this clonotype with many counts. The chain combines TRBV7-9 with TRBJ2-5; a weak D match, TRBD2 (5 bases). Germline CDR1 reads SEHNR; CDR2 reads FQNEAQ (reference sequence). The CDR3 runs to 15 residues. The V end was cut by 4 bases, the J end by 5 bases, with 17 bases between. The chain's CDR3 is CASSSPTGRGETQYF. CDR3 nucleotide sequence: TGTGCCAGCAGCTCCCCGACTGGGAGAGGTGAGACCCAGTACTTC.

This clonotype was picked up many times. The chain links TRBV20-1 to TRBJ1-3, with 9 bases identical to TRBD1. CDR3 length: 12 residues. Germline V lookup: CDR1 DFQATT, CDR2 SNEGSKA (reference sequence). Unmatched junction bases numbered 3, after V lost 4 bases and J lost 8 bases. CDR3 sequence reads: CSATRQGDTIYF. DNA for the CDR3: TGCAGTGCTACTCGACAGGGGGACACCATATATTTT.

Many counts were recorded for this clonotype. The rearrangement links TRBV4-1 to TRBJ2-7; no clear D. The ends were cut back, 1 base at V and 9 bases at J, with 7 bases in the middle. Germline-derived CDR1 and CDR2 are MGHRA and YSYEKL. This CDR3 contains 11 residues. CDR3 DNA sequence: TGCGCCAGCAGCCAAGGTCATAGGCAGTACTTC. Amino acid sequence: CASSQGHRQYF.

This clonotype was observed a handful of times. The genes are TRBV18 and TRBJ2-1; tentative D call: TRBD2 (5 bases). Germline V gene sequence: CDR1 KGHSH, CDR2 LQKENI. CDR3 length equals 13 residues. The V and J ends lost 3 bases and 8 bases respectively, with 11 bases between them. The CDR3 is CASSPRAADEQFF. The DNA for the CDR3 is TGTGCCAGCTCACCGCGGGCCGCCGATGAGCAGTTCTTC.

V usage is TRBV6-5 and J usage is TRBJ2-6; 8 nucleotides match TRBD2. The V gene end was trimmed by 7 bases and the J gene end by 1 base; junction bases not matched to a gene: 9. Germline CDR1 reads MNHEY; CDR2 reads SVGAGI. CDR3 length: 17 amino acids. CDR3 protein: CASTLSGGLSGANVLTF. The CDR3 nucleotides read TGTGCCAGCACCCTTTCGGGAGGGTTGTCTGGGGCCAACGTCCTGACTTTC.

This clonotype occurred many times. This chain joins TRBV20-1 and TRBJ2-4; no definite D call. CDR1 is DFQATT, CDR2 SNEGSKA, per germline (reference sequence). V was trimmed by 6 bases and J by 3 bases, leaving 9 bases between them. The CDR3 runs 12 residues. The CDR3 loop reads CSALWGKNIQYF. The CDR3 DNA sequence: TGCAGTGCGCTTTGGGGCAAAAACATTCAGTACTTC.

The sample holds many counts of this clonotype. This rearrangement joins TRBV6-5 to TRBJ1-2, with 7 bases matching TRBD1. The CDR3 is 14 residues long. Germline assignment: CDR1 MNHEY and CDR2 SVGAGI. J was trimmed by 5 bases and V by 5 bases; bases with no gene match: 8. The CDR3 sequence: CASSRSRDSYGYTF. Here the CDR3 DNA reads TGTGCCAGCAGTCGTAGCCGGGACAGTTATGGCTACACCTTC.

This clonotype was picked up many times. The gene calls are TRBV7-9 and TRBJ2-2, with unresolved D. V gave up 3 bases and J gave up 7 bases, with 6 bases separating them. The CDR3 covers 12 residues. Germline V gene lookup returns CDR1 SEHNR and CDR2 FQNEAQ (reference sequence). The CDR3 region has the DNA TGTGCCAGCAGCTTTCCCAACGGGGAGCTGTTTTTT. It yields the protein CASSFPNGELFF.

This sequence joins TRBV19 and TRBJ2-1, with D unclear. CDR1 is LNHDA and CDR2 is SQIVND in the germline V gene (reference sequence). There are 16 residues in the CDR3. V dropped 1 base and J dropped 1 base, with 11 bases sitting between them. The CDR3 DNA is TGTGCCAGTAGTATAGGGAGTTACCCATCCTACAATGAGCAGTTCTTC. This encodes CASSIGSYPSYNEQFF.

The chain carries TRBV6-5 and TRBJ2-3; 10 nucleotides align to TRBD2. In germline, CDR1 is MNHEY, CDR2 SVGAGI. V lost 7 bases, J lost 4 bases, and 5 bases stayed unmatched. The CDR3 totals 14 residues. CDR3 protein: CASKSGGAADTQYF. CDR3 in DNA: TGTGCCAGCAAGAGCGGGGGGGCGGCAGATACGCAGTATTTT.

At least ten counts were recorded for this clonotype. V is TRBV4-1 and J is TRBJ2-3; 11 positions match TRBD1. The germline V gene encodes CDR1 MGHRA and CDR2 YSYEKL. After removal of 1 base from V and 8 bases from J, the junction contained 8 bases not matched to a gene. This CDR3 has 16 residues. The CDR3 loop reads CASSQGGTGGSSTQYF. The DNA of the CDR3 is TGCGCCAGCAGCCAAGGAGGGACAGGGGGTTCCTCTACGCAGTATTTT.

The V and J genes are TRBV20-1 and TRBJ2-1; 11 bases align to TRBD2. This CDR3 comprises 16 residues. CDR1 and CDR2 (germline): DFQATT, SNEGSKA (reference sequence). The junction had 9 bases not matched to a gene; V was cut back by 4 bases and J by 4 bases. The CDR3 protein is CSAKSLAGGRYNEQFF. The CDR3 DNA follows: TGCAGTGCTAAGAGCCTAGCGGGAGGCCGGTACAATGAGCAGTTCTTC.

There are many counts of this clonotype. The V and J genes are TRBV7-9 and TRBJ1-2; weak D call: TRBD1 (5 bases). The CDR3 length is 14 residues. V was cut by 5 bases and J by 6 bases, with 16 bases left in between. From germline, CDR1 is SEHNR and CDR2 FQNEAQ (reference sequence). The CDR3 region has the DNA TGTGCCAGCAGCCCAGCGGGGGTACTGGATGGCTACACCTTC. Protein sequence: CASSPAGVLDGYTF.

This clonotype was observed many times. Here the CDR3 reads CASSYEGRTEAFF. DNA of the CDR3: TGTGCCAGCAGTTACGAGGGAAGGACTGAAGCTTTCTTT. The chain uses TRBV6-5 and TRBJ1-1; D remains ambiguous. Trimming pared 2 bases from V and 5 bases from J, leaving 9 bases between. The CDR3 loop spans 13 amino acids. Germline V CDR1 and CDR2: MNHEY, SVGAGI.